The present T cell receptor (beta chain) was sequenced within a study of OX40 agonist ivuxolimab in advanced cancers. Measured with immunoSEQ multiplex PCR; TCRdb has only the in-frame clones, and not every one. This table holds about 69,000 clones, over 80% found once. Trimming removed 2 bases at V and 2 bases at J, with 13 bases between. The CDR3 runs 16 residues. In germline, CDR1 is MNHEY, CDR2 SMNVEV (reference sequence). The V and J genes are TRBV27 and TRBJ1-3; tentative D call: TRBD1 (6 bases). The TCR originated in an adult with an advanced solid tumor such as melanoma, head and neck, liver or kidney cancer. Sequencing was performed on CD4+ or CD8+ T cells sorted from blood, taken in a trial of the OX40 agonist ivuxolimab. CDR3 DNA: TGTGCCAGCAGTTTACGTCCACAGGGTGCTGGAAACACCATATATTTT. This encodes CASSLRPQGAGNTIYF.